This entry describes one TCR delta chain. Its antigen is not known. CDR1 is TSWWSYY and CDR2 is QGS in the germline V gene. The CDR3 spans 22 residues. The ends were cut back, 3 bases at V and 2 bases at J, with 34 bases in the middle. The data originate from a study of Vδ1+ human thymocytes. Study results and limitations: Thymic TRG and TRD repertoires appeared highly polyclonal. Many TRG clonotypes were shared between donors; TRD repertoires were essentially private.

Sequences come from RNA converted to cDNA by reverse transcription. The CDR3 regions were amplified by multiplex PCR from V-gene primers to a constant-region primer. TCRdb re-called clones from the multiplex PCR reads via CATT. The sample has 70,000 or so delta-chain clones; around 30% are singletons. The chain carries TRDV1 and TRDJ1; D might be TRDD2 (9 bases). The specimen sequenced was Vdelta1+ gamma-delta thymocytes from the thymus. Documented subset: FACS-sorted CD3+ TCRalphabeta- TCRVdelta1+ TCRVdelta2- thymocytes. The source is a boy less than two years old who had congenital heart surgery. CDR3: CALGDPFPSYFGLGATTDKLIF. As DNA, the CDR3 is TGTGCTCTTGGGGACCCATTCCCTTCCTACTTCGGACTGGGGGCAACTACCGATAAACTCATCTTT.